The 21 T cell receptor beta chains in this list originate from one sample, sequenced in a study of blood T cell repertoires in COVID-19 (dated by TCRdb to between 2020 and 2021). Libraries were prepared through the immunoSEQ multiplex PCR assay. TCRdb obtained this table from immuneACCESS and retained in-frame rearrangements with V and J assigned. These tables miss some clones; where compared with another copy, unresolved V genes account for less than half of the shortfall, and the remainder is unexplained. This sample gives about 87,000 clones in total; around 75% of them show up just once. Around 4.2% of the sample rests with the top ten. The sample was peripheral blood. Receptors originate from a woman aged 45 to 65 with acute or convalescent COVID-19.

V usage is TRBV3-1 (or the pseudogene TRBV3-2) and J usage is TRBJ2-1, with D hard to call. The ends were cut back, 5 bases at V and 4 bases at J, with 12 bases in the middle. The CDR3 has 14 amino acids. Germline V lookup: CDR1 LGHDT, CDR2 YNNKEL (reference sequence). The DNA for the CDR3 is TGTGCCAGCAGCTCCCCCGGAGCGTACAATGAGCAGTTCTTC. Translating it yields CASSSPGAYNEQFF.

This clone came up a few times. The chain has TRBV4-2 and TRBJ1-1; D perhaps matches TRBD1 (5 bases). From germline, CDR1 is LGHNA and CDR2 YNFKEQ. V lost 0 bases and J 8 bases, leaving 10 bases between the germline ends. This CDR3 comprises 13 residues. The CDR3 bases are TGTGCCAGCAGCCAAGAGGTGACAGCCGAAGCTTTCTTT. This codes for CASSQEVTAEAFF.

CDR3 DNA sequence: TGTGCCAGCAGTGAATGGACAGGGGGAGACAACTATGGCTACACCTTC. Protein product: CASSEWTGGDNYGYTF. The chain combines TRBV25-1 with TRBJ1-2; 10 nucleotides match TRBD1. Germline V gives CDR1 MGHDK, CDR2 SYGVNS. The junction had 4 bases not matched to a gene; V was cut back by 1 base and J by 2 bases. The CDR3 has 16 residues.

Of note for this clone: It is likely a read error, because the conserved phenylalanine at the end of the CDR3 is missing. The gene calls are TRBV5-1 and TRBJ1-2, with 11 bases aligning to TRBD1. The V segment lost 7 bases and the J segment 5 bases; nucleotides outside the gene matches: 7. Germline V CDR1 and CDR2: SGHRS, YFSETQ. The CDR3 is 14 residues long. The DNA for the CDR3 is TGCGCCAGCGGAGGGACAGGGGGTTGGTATGGCTACACCCTC. Residues: CASGGTGGWYGYTL.

The V and J genes are TRBV6-5 and TRBJ2-7; 7 bases agree with TRBD1. V shed 10 bases, J shed 3 bases, and the junction held 9 bases outside the gene matches. Germline CDR1 reads MNHEY; CDR2 reads SVGAGI. This CDR3 has 13 residues. The CDR3 DNA sequence: TGTGCCATCCTGGACAGGTCTTTCTACGAGCAGTACTTC. Its protein product is CAILDRSFYEQYF.

By share, this clone ranks as medium-sized. The chain carries TRBV6-5 and TRBJ2-3, with D possibly being TRBD1 (6 bases). V lost 4 bases, J lost 0 bases, and 8 bases lay in between. Germline V gene data show CDR1 as MNHEY and CDR2 as SVGAGI. The CDR3 length is 14 residues. The CDR3 loop is CASSSQGSTDTQYF. CDR3 nucleotide sequence: TGTGCCAGCAGTTCGCAGGGGAGCACAGATACGCAGTATTTT.

The chain joins TRBV9 to TRBJ1-1; TRBD1 might be the D (6 bases). Germline V gene sequence: CDR1 SGDLS, CDR2 YYNGEE. V shed 4 bases and J shed 3 bases, with 10 bases lying between them. The CDR3 runs to 13 residues. CDR3 bases: TGTGCCAGCAGCTGGGGGCCGGACACTGAAGCTTTCTTT. Its translation is CASSWGPDTEAFF. Drawing the rest from reference TRBV9 and TRBJ1-1, the complete variable domain is DSGVTQTPKHLITATGQRVTLRCSPRSGDLSVYWYQQSLDQGLQFLIQYYNGEERAKGNILERFSAQQFPDLHSELNLSSLELGDSALYFCASSWGPDTEAFFGQGTRLTVV.

The V gene is TRBV2, the J gene TRBJ1-6, with 7 bases lining up with TRBD1. J gave up 10 bases and V 4 bases, and 7 bases lay outside the gene matches. Germline loops: CDR1 SNHLY, CDR2 FYNNEI. The length of the CDR3 is 14 residues. This CDR3 is CASSGGTVRSPLHF. The DNA for the CDR3 is TGTGCCAGCAGTGGGGGGACAGTCAGATCACCCCTCCACTTT.

V usage is TRBV28 and J usage is TRBJ2-7, with TRBD1 matching 12 bases. The V gene's germline CDR1 is MDHEN and CDR2 SYDVKM. This CDR3 spans 14 amino acids. The CDR3 DNA follows: TGTGCTATTCTGGGGGGACAGGGGGCGACTCAGCAGTACTTC. This codes for CAILGGQGATQQYF.

The V and J genes are TRBV19 and TRBJ2-1, with 11 bases aligning to TRBD2. Unmatched junction bases numbered 11, after V lost 5 bases and J lost 2 bases. The germline CDR1 and CDR2 sequences are LNHDA and SQIVND (reference sequence). The CDR3 has 18 residues. CDR3 coding DNA: TGTGCCAGTAGTCCCCGTGCACCGGGACTAGCGGCCTACAATGAGCAGTTCTTC. This codes for CASSPRAPGLAAYNEQFF.

V usage is TRBV7-3 and J usage is TRBJ1-1; 7 bases are a match to TRBD1. J lost 6 bases, V lost 5 bases, and 12 bases had no gene match. The CDR3 spans 15 residues. Germline V gives CDR1 SGHTA, CDR2 FQGTGA. In DNA form, the CDR3 reads TGTGCCAGCAGCCCTCAGGGGGGCGAGGGGGCTGAAGCTTTCTTT. It yields the protein CASSPQGGEGAEAFF.

The chain uses TRBV6-5 and TRBJ1-1, with D possibly TRBD1 on 5 matching bases. CDR1 is MNHEY and CDR2 is SVGAGI in the germline V gene. V lost 2 bases, J lost 1 base, and 11 bases lay in between. This CDR3 contains 15 residues. The CDR3, as DNA: TGTGCCAGCAGTTACGCGGGGGAAGGGAACACTGAAGCTTTCTTT. Residues: CASSYAGEGNTEAFF.

The gene calls are TRBV2 and TRBJ1-4; perhaps TRBD1 as D (5 bases). The CDR3 is 13 residues long. Per germline, CDR1 SNHLY and CDR2 FYNNEI. V shed 4 bases and J shed 8 bases, with 11 bases lying between them. The DNA for the CDR3 is TGTGCCAGCAGTGGGCAAGGGGCCGAAAAACTGTTTTTT. Translating gives CASSGQGAEKLFF.

The rearrangement joins TRBV2 to TRBJ1-2, with D possibly matching TRBD1 (6 bases). CDR3 length: 17 amino acids. The germline V gene has CDR1 SNHLY and CDR2 FYNNEI. V lost 4 bases, J lost 5 bases, and 23 bases lay in between. CDR3 region: CASSGNMGHFSGYGYTF. CDR3 coding DNA: TGTGCCAGCAGTGGGAATATGGGACACTTCTCCGGATATGGCTACACCTTC.

There are a few counts of this clone. This same CDR3 is encoded by further DNA sequences in the sample. The genes are TRBV3-1 (or the pseudogene TRBV3-2) and TRBJ1-5; the D is unclear. Trimming took off 1 base at V and 4 bases at J, with 5 bases between the two ends. CDR1 and CDR2 from the germline V gene are LGHDT and YNNKEL (reference sequence). The CDR3 is made up of 13 amino acids. For the CDR3, the DNA is TGTGCCAGCAGCCAAGGGGCAAATCAGCCCCAGCATTTT. This translates into CASSQGANQPQHF.

This clone was seen only once. The chain links TRBV11-3 to TRBJ1-1; D gene unclear. The CDR3 covers 14 residues. Per germline, CDR1 SGHNT and CDR2 YENEEA. V was trimmed by 0 bases and J by 0 bases, leaving 5 bases between them. The CDR3 nucleotides are TGTGCCAGCAGCTTAGACGGTCTGAACACTGAAGCTTTCTTT. Translating it yields CASSLDGLNTEAFF.

J is TRBJ1-6 and V is TRBV7-2, with 9 bases fitting TRBD1. This CDR3 contains 17 residues. Per the germline V gene, CDR1 is SGHTA and CDR2 is FQGNSA. Unmatched junction bases numbered 6, after V lost 5 bases and J lost 1 base. The CDR3 bases are TGTGCCAGCAGCATGGGACAGGGACTATCCTATAATTCACCCCTCCACTTT. It is translated as CASSMGQGLSYNSPLHF.

The chain uses TRBV5-1 and TRBJ2-3; weak D call: TRBD2 (7 bases). This CDR3 is built from 17 residues. Per the germline V gene, CDR1 is SGHRS and CDR2 is YFSETQ. Deletions cut 5 bases from V and 5 bases from J, with 24 bases between. CDR3 residues: CASRKTTGRGVGDTQYF. The DNA of the CDR3 is TGCGCCAGCAGAAAAACAACAGGGAGGGGTGTTGGAGATACGCAGTATTTT.

This clone appeared a few times. The rearrangement joins TRBV6-1 to TRBJ2-5; no definite D call. The ends were cut back, 0 bases at V and 7 bases at J, with 6 bases in the middle. Germline V lookup: CDR1 MNHNS, CDR2 SASEGT. The CDR3 extends over 12 amino acids. The CDR3 reads CASSEAGRTQYF. The DNA for the CDR3 is TGTGCCAGCAGTGAAGCGGGCAGGACCCAGTACTTC.

In this sample, this clone turned up a few times. The genes are TRBV2 and TRBJ1-5; tentatively, D is TRBD1 (6 bases). Per the germline V gene, CDR1 is SNHLY and CDR2 is FYNNEI. V was shortened by 1 base and J by 7 bases, with 14 bases between the two germline ends. The CDR3 length is 15 residues. The DNA of the CDR3 is TGTGCCAGCAGTGAAGGGGGGGGCGGGATGCAGCCCCAGCATTTT. Its protein is CASSEGGGGMQPQHF.

By share of the sample, this clone is medium-sized (0.01 to 0.1%). The chain carries TRBV2 and TRBJ1-2; no clear D. V lost 3 bases and J lost 6, with 8 bases in between. The CDR3 length is 12 residues. Germline lookup yields CDR1 SNHLY and CDR2 FYNNEI. The CDR3 loop reads CASSERGNGYTF. CDR3 DNA: TGTGCCAGCAGTGAGCGAGGGAATGGCTACACCTTC.